These T cell receptor beta chains were read from a single sample in a study of T cells in Graves' hyperthyroidism and ophthalmopathy. TCRdb re-called the multiplex PCR reads through MiXCR, storing one row per CDR3 protein. This sample has hundreds of thousands of distinct CDR3 sequences, with 14% found just once. What was sequenced was blood. These receptor sequences come from a woman younger than 35 with Graves' hyperthyroidism. The CDR3 runs from the conserved cysteine through the conserved F or W. The D gene is left open where the match is weak. Size values are once, few and many counts, or a class for expanded clones, and some rows have none.

CDR3 protein: CASSSRTSGTSYEQYF
CDR3 DNA: TGTGCCAGTAGTTCGAGGACTAGCGGGACCTCCTACGAGCAGTACTTC
V gene: TRBV19
clone size: NA
D gene: TRBD2
J gene: TRBJ2-7

CDR3 protein: CAIRAGYNEQFF
CDR3 DNA: TGTGCCATCAGGGCAGGATACAATGAGCAGTTCTTC
V gene: TRBV10-3
clone size: NA
D gene: NA
J gene: TRBJ2-1

CDR3 protein: CASSYWDSYQPQHF
CDR3 DNA: TGTGCCAGCAGTTACTGGGACTCTTATCAGCCCCAGCATTTT
V gene: TRBV6-2/TRBV6-3
clone size: NA
D gene: NA
J gene: TRBJ1-5

CDR3 protein: CASSRPGEYEQYF
CDR3 DNA: TGTGCCAGCTCACGGCCGGGGGAATACGAGCAGTACTTC
V gene: TRBV18
clone size: NA
D gene: NA
J gene: TRBJ2-7

CDR3 protein: CASSETGEYEQYF
CDR3 DNA: TGCGCCAGCAGCGAGACAGGGGAGTACGAGCAGTACTTC
V gene: TRBV5-1
clone size: NA
D gene: TRBD1
J gene: TRBJ2-7

CDR3 protein: CASSWTLAGRTRYNEQFF
CDR3 DNA: TGCGCCAGCAGCTGGACCCTAGCGGGTCGTACCAGGTACAATGAGCAGTTCTTC
V gene: TRBV5-1
clone size: NA
D gene: TRBD2
J gene: TRBJ2-1

CDR3 protein: CSARDYGRESSYNEQFF
CDR3 DNA: TGCAGTGCTAGAGATTACGGGCGGGAGAGCTCCTACAATGAGCAGTTCTTC
V gene: TRBV20-1
clone size: NA
D gene: TRBD2
J gene: TRBJ2-1

CDR3 protein: CASSQDSLGLDEQFF
CDR3 DNA: TGCGCCAGCAGCCAAGATTCCCTAGGACTAGATGAGCAGTTCTTC
V gene: TRBV4-1
clone size: NA
D gene: TRBD2
J gene: TRBJ2-1

CDR3 protein: CASSPIGGRAIDEQFF
CDR3 DNA: TGTGCCAGCAGCCCTATAGGCGGGAGGGCCATCGATGAGCAGTTCTTC
V gene: TRBV11-3
clone size: many
D gene: TRBD2
J gene: TRBJ2-1

CDR3 protein: CAINKLAGLDEQFF
CDR3 DNA: TGTGCCATCAATAAGCTAGCGGGACTAGATGAGCAGTTCTTC
V gene: TRBV10-3
clone size: few
D gene: TRBD2
J gene: TRBJ2-1

CDR3 protein: CASSLYGTVKGENRDTQYF
CDR3 DNA: TGTGCCAGCAGCTTATATGGGACGGTGAAGGGGGAAAATAGAGATACGCAGTATTTT
V gene: TRBV7-9
clone size: few
D gene: NA
J gene: TRBJ2-3

CDR3 protein: CASSHLGRVYSGELFF
CDR3 DNA: TGTGCCAGCAGTCACTTGGGGAGGGTGTACTCCGGGGAGCTGTTTTTT
V gene: TRBV6-2/TRBV6-3
clone size: NA
D gene: TRBD2
J gene: TRBJ2-2

CDR3 protein: CASSRGVDYEQYF
CDR3 DNA: TGTGCCAGCAGTCGGGGCGTAGACTACGAGCAGTACTTC
V gene: TRBV7-3
clone size: many
D gene: NA
J gene: TRBJ2-7

CDR3 protein: CASGLTKGGGTDTQYF
CDR3 DNA: TGTGCTAGTGGTTTGACTAAGGGTGGCGGCACAGATACGCAGTATTTT
V gene: TRBV12-5
clone size: many
D gene: NA
J gene: TRBJ2-3

CDR3 protein: CASSYTGTGAEAFF
CDR3 DNA: TGTGCCAGCAGTTACACCGGGACAGGGGCTGAAGCTTTCTTT
V gene: TRBV6-1
clone size: many
D gene: TRBD1
J gene: TRBJ1-1

CDR3 protein: CASSTQRGSSYNEQFF
CDR3 DNA: TGTGCCAGCAGCACTCAGCGGGGCAGCTCCTACAATGAGCAGTTCTTC
V gene: TRBV6-1
clone size: many
D gene: TRBD2
J gene: TRBJ2-1

CDR3 protein: CASSLVADDGTDTQYF
CDR3 DNA: TGTGCCAGCAGCTTAGTAGCGGACGACGGCACAGATACGCAGTATTTT
V gene: TRBV7-9
clone size: many
D gene: NA
J gene: TRBJ2-3

CDR3 protein: CASSLAAEDRGDSDEQFF
CDR3 DNA: TGTGCCAGCAGCTTAGCGGCCGAGGACAGGGGGGATTCCGATGAGCAGTTCTTC
V gene: TRBV7-8
clone size: many
D gene: TRBD1
J gene: TRBJ2-1

CDR3 protein: CSANGRASDYEQYF
CDR3 DNA: TGCAGTGCTAACGGGCGAGCCAGTGACTACGAGCAGTACTTC
V gene: TRBV20-1
clone size: many
D gene: NA
J gene: TRBJ2-7

CDR3 protein: CSAGTGPNIQYF
CDR3 DNA: TGCAGCGCTGGGACAGGGCCGAACATTCAGTACTTC
V gene: TRBV20-1
clone size: once
D gene: TRBD1
J gene: TRBJ2-4

CDR3 protein: CASSQWRTSNQPQHF
CDR3 DNA: TGTGCCAGCAGCCAGTGGAGGACTAGCAATCAGCCCCAGCATTTT
V gene: TRBV28
clone size: many
D gene: NA
J gene: TRBJ1-5

CDR3 protein: CASSQLSGEEGTYEQYF
CDR3 DNA: TGTGCCAGCAGCCAACTTTCGGGGGAGGAAGGAACCTACGAGCAGTACTTC
V gene: TRBV13
clone size: NA
D gene: NA
J gene: TRBJ2-7

CDR3 protein: CASSLEALAHEQFF
CDR3 DNA: TGTGCCAGCAGCTTAGAGGCTCTCGCCCACGAGCAGTTCTTC
V gene: TRBV7-9
clone size: NA
D gene: NA
J gene: TRBJ2-1

CDR3 protein: CASTRDEQFF
CDR3 DNA: TGTGCCAGCACCCGGGATGAGCAGTTCTTC
V gene: TRBV12-3/TRBV12-4
clone size: NA
D gene: NA
J gene: TRBJ2-1

CDR3 protein: CASRGQPNYGYTF
CDR3 DNA: TGCGCCAGCAGAGGACAGCCTAACTATGGCTACACCTTC
V gene: TRBV10-2
clone size: few
D gene: NA
J gene: TRBJ1-2

CDR3 protein: CASTSGLAGVIGKSNEQYF
CDR3 DNA: TGTGCCAGCACATCGGGACTAGCGGGAGTAATCGGGAAGAGTAACGAGCAGTACTTC
V gene: TRBV3-1
clone size: few
D gene: TRBD2
J gene: TRBJ2-7

CDR3 protein: CASRGTLQFPSGNTIYF
CDR3 DNA: TGTGCCAGCAGGGGGACACTCCAGTTCCCCTCTGGAAACACCATATATTTT
V gene: TRBV7-9
clone size: few
D gene: NA
J gene: TRBJ1-3

CDR3 protein: CASSYGPPVAFF
CDR3 DNA: TGTGCCAGCAGTTACGGTCCACCCGTGGCTTTCTTT
V gene: TRBV6-2/TRBV6-3
clone size: many
D gene: NA
J gene: TRBJ1-1

CDR3 protein: CASSDNRAPTEAFF
CDR3 DNA: TGTGCCAGCAGTGACAACAGGGCCCCCACTGAAGCTTTCTTT
V gene: TRBV2
clone size: many
D gene: NA
J gene: TRBJ1-1

CDR3 protein: CASSFPDRGSSDSSYNGQFF
CDR3 DNA: TGTGCCAGCAGTTTCCCGGACAGGGGGTCCTCAGATAGCTCCTACAATGGGCAGTTCTTC
V gene: TRBV12-3/TRBV12-4
clone size: few
D gene: TRBD1
J gene: TRBJ2-1

CDR3 protein: CASSTPRTANYGYTF
CDR3 DNA: TGTGCCAGCAGTACTCCCAGGACCGCTAACTATGGCTACACCTTC
V gene: TRBV6-1
clone size: many
D gene: NA
J gene: TRBJ1-2

CDR3 protein: CASSWPLREGVGYTF
CDR3 DNA: TGTGCCAGCAGTTGGCCCCTTAGGGAGGGAGTAGGCTACACCTTC
V gene: TRBV12-3/TRBV12-4
clone size: few
D gene: NA
J gene: TRBJ1-2

CDR3 protein: CASSYESWRSGELFF
CDR3 DNA: TGTGCCAGCAGTTACGAATCCTGGAGGTCCGGGGAGCTGTTTTTT
V gene: TRBV6-2/TRBV6-3
clone size: NA
D gene: NA
J gene: TRBJ2-2

CDR3 protein: CATGSFGAGLMNTEAFF
CDR3 DNA: TGTGCCACCGGTTCTTTCGGGGCAGGGCTCATGAACACTGAAGCTTTCTTT
V gene: TRBV2
clone size: many
D gene: NA
J gene: TRBJ1-1

CDR3 protein: CSARETGGRETQYF
CDR3 DNA: TGCAGTGCTCGTGAGACGGGAGGGCGGGAGACCCAGTACTTC
V gene: TRBV20-1
clone size: few
D gene: TRBD2
J gene: TRBJ2-5

CDR3 protein: CASRELAVTDTQYF
CDR3 DNA: TGTGCCAGCAGGGAACTAGCGGTCACAGATACGCAGTATTTT
V gene: TRBV2
clone size: many
D gene: TRBD2
J gene: TRBJ2-3

CDR3 protein: CASSLYRGGDYTF
CDR3 DNA: TGTGCCAGCAGCTTATACCGGGGAGGGGACTACACCTTC
V gene: TRBV13
clone size: many
D gene: NA
J gene: TRBJ1-2

CDR3 protein: CASSLVAGGEETQYF
CDR3 DNA: TGTGCCAGCAGCTTAGTGGCAGGGGGCGAGGAGACCCAGTACTTC
V gene: TRBV7-2
clone size: many
D gene: TRBD1
J gene: TRBJ2-5

CDR3 protein: CASSPSGLVGETQYF
CDR3 DNA: TGTGCCAGCAGCCCATCGGGACTCGTAGGAGAGACCCAGTACTTC
V gene: TRBV3-1
clone size: many
D gene: NA
J gene: TRBJ2-5

CDR3 protein: CASSLPDQPQHF
CDR3 DNA: TGTGCCAGCAGTTTACCGGACCAGCCCCAGCATTTT
V gene: TRBV28
clone size: many
D gene: NA
J gene: TRBJ1-5

CDR3 protein: CAWSVWRGNTEAFF
CDR3 DNA: TGTGCCTGGAGTGTATGGAGGGGTAACACTGAAGCTTTCTTT
V gene: TRBV30
clone size: many
D gene: NA
J gene: TRBJ1-1

CDR3 protein: CASSLSGNPLASSYNEQFF
CDR3 DNA: TGTGCCAGCAGCTTATCAGGGAATCCGCTGGCAAGCTCCTACAATGAGCAGTTCTTC
V gene: TRBV7-8
clone size: NA
D gene: NA
J gene: TRBJ2-1

CDR3 protein: CASSQVAGDRHQETQYF
CDR3 DNA: TGTGCCAGCAGCCAAGTTGCGGGGGACAGACACCAAGAGACCCAGTACTTC
V gene: TRBV4-2
clone size: NA
D gene: NA
J gene: TRBJ2-5

CDR3 protein: CSVGLAGGSSYNEQFF
CDR3 DNA: TGCAGTGTGGGACTAGCGGGAGGGAGCTCCTACAATGAGCAGTTCTTC
V gene: TRBV20-1
clone size: many
D gene: TRBD2
J gene: TRBJ2-1

CDR3 protein: CAIRGGSSGNTIYF
CDR3 DNA: TGTGCCATCAGGGGAGGGAGCTCTGGAAACACCATATATTTT
V gene: TRBV6-2/TRBV6-3
clone size: NA
D gene: NA
J gene: TRBJ1-3

CDR3 protein: CASSPQQEADGYTF
CDR3 DNA: TGCGCCAGCAGCCCACAACAGGAGGCAGATGGCTACACCTTC
V gene: TRBV4-1
clone size: many
D gene: NA
J gene: TRBJ1-2

CDR3 protein: CASSLSTSGNYEQFF
CDR3 DNA: TGCGCCAGCAGCCTATCGACTAGCGGGAACTACGAGCAGTTCTTC
V gene: TRBV4-3
clone size: NA
D gene: TRBD2
J gene: TRBJ2-1

CDR3 protein: CASSPVYGQNYGYTF
CDR3 DNA: TGTGCCAGCAGCCCAGTTTATGGACAGAACTATGGCTACACCTTC
V gene: TRBV14
clone size: NA
D gene: NA
J gene: TRBJ1-2

CDR3 protein: CASSYPSGINTGELFF
CDR3 DNA: TGTGCCAGCAGTTACCCTAGCGGGATTAACACCGGGGAGCTGTTTTTT
V gene: TRBV6-2/TRBV6-3
clone size: few
D gene: TRBD2
J gene: TRBJ2-2

CDR3 protein: CASSWAIAGNTIYF
CDR3 DNA: TGTGCCAGTAGTTGGGCGATAGCTGGAAACACCATATATTTT
V gene: TRBV19
clone size: NA
D gene: NA
J gene: TRBJ1-3

CDR3 protein: CAWSARLWDPSGNTIYF
CDR3 DNA: TGTGCCTGGAGTGCCCGTTTGTGGGATCCGTCTGGAAACACCATATATTTT
V gene: TRBV30
clone size: many
D gene: NA
J gene: TRBJ1-3

CDR3 protein: CASSERTLYNEQFF
CDR3 DNA: TGTGCCAGCAGTGAGAGGACTCTCTACAATGAGCAGTTCTTC
V gene: TRBV2
clone size: many
D gene: NA
J gene: TRBJ2-1

CDR3 protein: CASSYLRSPDEQYF
CDR3 DNA: TGTGCCAGCAGTTACTTGAGGTCCCCTGACGAGCAGTACTTC
V gene: TRBV6-6
clone size: NA
D gene: NA
J gene: TRBJ2-7